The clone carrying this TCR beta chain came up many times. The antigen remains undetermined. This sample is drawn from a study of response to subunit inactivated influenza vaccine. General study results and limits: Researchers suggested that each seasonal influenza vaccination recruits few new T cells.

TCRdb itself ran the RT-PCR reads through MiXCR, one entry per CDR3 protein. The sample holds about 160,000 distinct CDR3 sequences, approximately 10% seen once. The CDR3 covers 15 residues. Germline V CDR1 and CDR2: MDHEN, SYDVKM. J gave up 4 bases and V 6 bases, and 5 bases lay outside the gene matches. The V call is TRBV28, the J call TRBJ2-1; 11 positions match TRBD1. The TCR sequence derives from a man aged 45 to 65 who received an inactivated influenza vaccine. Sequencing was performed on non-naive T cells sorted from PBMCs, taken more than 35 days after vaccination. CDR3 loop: CASRRDRGSYNEQFF. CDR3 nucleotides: TGTGCCAGCAGAAGGGACAGGGGGTCTTACAATGAGCAGTTCTTC.